Below, one TCR beta chain is given with its context. Its matching antigen is unknown. This sample was included in a study of cytomegalovirus exposure and HLA in healthy donors. Study observations and caveats: The dataset shows that most TCR sequences were rare, while some public TCRs occurred in many donors. Associated with cytomegalovirus, according to the listing, were around 170 TCR beta chains. In a later analysis, a missense DCLRE1C variant was linked to TCR beta V- and J-gene trimming.

Germline V gives CDR1 SGHKS, CDR2 YYEKEE (reference sequence). CDR3 length: 15 amino acids. Trimming pared 1 base from V and 0 bases from J, leaving 10 bases between. The PCR had 60 Vbeta and 13 Jbeta primers. Some clones are missing from TCRdb's copy, which holds only in-frame ones; the method was immunoSEQ multiplex PCR. The sample consists of around 87,000 clones, about 85% of them appearing once. What was sequenced was PBMCs. The source is a girl aged 2-10 years in good health and CMV-seropositive. This rearrangement joins TRBV5-5 to TRBJ1-2, with D perhaps matching TRBD1 (5 bases). The CDR3 DNA sequence: TGTGCCAGCAGCTTGAACGGGGACTCTAACTATGGCTACACCTTC. Translated, it gives CASSLNGDSNYGYTF.